The clone carrying this T cell receptor (beta chain) was found a few times. These data are taken from a study of T-cell reconstitution after alpha-beta-depleted transplantation in children. Unique molecular identifiers were used in preparing the TCRbeta library. TCRdb fed the PCR reads into MiXCR, producing one record per CDR3 protein. The top ten hold approximately 5% of the sample, which has 200,000 to 250,000 distinct CDR3 sequences, 9.7% seen once. The receptor's source is a human donor who donated a stem cell graft to a child with SCID. Specimen: PBMCs from the stem cell graft donor, collected from the stem cell graft.

CDR3 DNA: TGTGCCAGCAGTGCGCGGACAGGGTCCGAGCAGTACTTC. Encoded protein: CASSARTGSEQYF. The chain is built from TRBV12-3 or TRBV12-4 and TRBJ2-7, with 8 bases that match TRBD1. Trimming removed 5 bases from V and 6 bases from J; junction bases left unmatched: 6. The CDR3 has 13 amino acids.